Listed here are 8 T cell receptor beta chains from one sample, sequenced in a study of blood T cell repertoires in COVID-19. Sequenced by immunoSEQ multiplex PCR; TCRdb stores in-frame clones only, minus some. Of roughly 130,000 clones in the sample, about 83% were seen once. The sample was PBMCs or T cells enriched from blood (not recorded which). The receptors here all came from a woman aged 45-59 years with acute COVID-19.

There are many counts of this clone. V is TRBV29-1 and J is TRBJ2-5; tentative D call: TRBD1 (7 bases). Germline V lookup: CDR1 SQVTM, CDR2 ANQGSEA. The CDR3 contains 12 residues. The germline V and J ends were trimmed by 8 bases and 5 bases, with 15 bases remaining between them. The CDR3 region is CSTGDSEETQYF. In DNA, the CDR3 is TGCAGCACAGGGGACTCAGAGGAGACCCAGTACTTC. Variable domain in full (rest from reference TRBV29-1 and TRBJ2-5): SAVISQKPSRDICQRGTSLTIQCQVDSQVTMMFWYRQQPGQSLTLIATANQGSEATYESGFVIDKFPISRPNLTFSTLTVSNMSPEDSSIYLCSTGDSEETQYFGPGTRLLVL.

The chain has TRBV11-3 and TRBJ1-1; TRBD1 matches 7 bases. The CDR3 is made up of 13 amino acids. The germline V gene encodes CDR1 SGHNT and CDR2 YENEEA. The V and J ends lost 4 bases and 10 bases, in that order; junction bases with no gene match: 9. Here the CDR3 DNA reads TGTGCCAGCAGCTCTCATCGACAGGGTACAGCTTTCTTT. As protein: CASSSHRQGTAFF.

The CDR3 protein is CADPAGQRYTTNEKLFF. The CDR3 nucleotides read TGTGCTGACCCGGCGGGGCAGCGGTACACAACTAATGAAAAACTGTTTTTT. This chain links TRBV11-2 with TRBJ1-4; TRBD1 might be the D (5 bases). Germline V gives CDR1 SGHAT, CDR2 FQNNGV. This CDR3 is 17 amino acids long.

J is TRBJ1-2 and V is TRBV20-1, with 8 bases identical to TRBD1. CDR1 DFQATT and CDR2 SNEGSKA come from the germline V gene (reference sequence). The CDR3 contains 11 residues. V was clipped by 2 bases and J by 14 bases; unmatched bases: 7. The CDR3 loop reads CSARNDRGQTF. The CDR3 DNA follows: TGCAGTGCTAGAAACGACAGGGGTCAGACCTTC.

This rearrangement joins TRBV28 to TRBJ1-2; D remains ambiguous. Germline V gene lookup returns CDR1 MDHEN and CDR2 SYDVKM. The CDR3 is made up of 12 amino acids. V gave up 3 bases and J gave up 8 bases, with 10 bases separating them. CDR3 sequence (DNA): TGTGCCAGCAGTTTGAGTCGCGGCGGCTACACCTTC. It yields the protein CASSLSRGGYTF.

The chain recombines TRBV18 with TRBJ2-5; TRBD1 matches at 9 bases. The germline V gene has CDR1 KGHSH and CDR2 LQKENI. This CDR3 spans 14 amino acids. Losses at the gene ends were 6 bases for V and 4 bases for J; bases not matched to a gene: 6. CDR3 nucleotide sequence: TGTGCCAGCTCTCTACAGGGGGCCGCAGAGACCCAGTACTTC. Protein: CASSLQGAAETQYF.

The V and J genes are TRBV5-1 and TRBJ2-3; 10 bases agree with TRBD2. The CDR3 is 15 amino acids. Germline V gives CDR1 SGHRS, CDR2 YFSETQ. V shed 3 bases, J shed 2 bases, and the junction held 3 bases outside the gene matches. The CDR3 DNA follows: TGCGCCAGCAGCTCACTAGCGGGATTCACAGATACGCAGTATTTT. It yields the protein CASSSLAGFTDTQYF.

This chain connects TRBV9 to TRBJ2-1; 8 bases fit TRBD1. This CDR3 comprises 15 residues. The V segment lost 4 bases and the J segment 1 base; nucleotides outside the gene matches: 4. The V gene's germline CDR1 is SGDLS and CDR2 YYNGEE. CDR3 coding DNA: TGTGCCAGCAGCAGCGGACAGGGTTCCTACAATGAGCAGTTCTTC. This codes for CASSSGQGSYNEQFF.